The 15 T cell receptor beta chains listed next were all sequenced from one sample in a study of shared clonotypes between healthy human individuals. Clones were sequenced by immunoSEQ multiplex PCR, and TCRdb holds only the in-frame ones, with some missing. The sample includes 1 million to 1.3 million clones, approximately 78% of them seen just once. The sample was memory CD4+ T cells from PBMCs. Noted subset: CD45RA-negative fraction. The receptors come from a man younger than 35 in good health. Some clones in this sample may be carry-over from other donors' samples.

This clone was found once. The J gene is TRBJ2-1, the V gene TRBV29-1, with 9 bases aligning to TRBD1. Trimming cost V 8 bases and J 3 bases; bases outside gene matches: 8. CDR1 and CDR2 (germline): SQVTM, ANQGSEA. This CDR3 region has 14 residues. CDR3: CSIPRDRDYNEQFF. The CDR3 DNA sequence: TGCAGCATACCCCGGGACAGGGACTACAATGAGCAGTTCTTC.

This sequence joins TRBV7-8 and TRBJ2-7, with 7 bases identical to TRBD1. Germline lookup yields CDR1 SGHVS and CDR2 FQNEAQ. Trimming cost V 1 base and J 8 bases; bases outside gene matches: 8. The CDR3 totals 14 residues. The CDR3 reads CASSLEGQRVKQYF. The DNA of the CDR3 is TGTGCCAGCAGCTTAGAGGGACAGAGGGTGAAGCAGTACTTC.

This clone was counted many times. The chain joins TRBV28 to TRBJ2-7; either TRBD1 or TRBD2 may supply D (6 bases each). Trimming pared 3 bases from V and 5 bases from J, leaving 14 bases between. This CDR3 contains 14 residues. Germline V lookup: CDR1 MDHEN, CDR2 SYDVKM. This chain's CDR3 is CASSFPQGRHEQYF. The CDR3 DNA sequence: TGTGCCAGCAGTTTTCCGCAGGGGAGGCACGAGCAGTACTTC.

The rearrangement links TRBV19 to TRBJ1-1; 8 positions agree with TRBD1. Germline CDR1 and CDR2: LNHDA and SQIVND (reference sequence). The CDR3 length is 13 residues. Germline trimming cut 4 bases from V and 13 bases from J; bases unmatched to any gene: 11. CDR3 nucleotide sequence: TGTGCCAGTAGTAGATTGACAGGGGCAGTGATTTTCTTT. As protein: CASSRLTGAVIFF.

The CDR3 loop reads CASSSSGRGGEKLFF. CDR3 DNA: TGTGCCAGCAGTTCCTCCGGAAGGGGGGGTGAAAAACTGTTTTTT. This chain joins TRBV28 and TRBJ1-4, with D possibly matching TRBD1 (6 bases). V shed 4 bases and J shed 7 bases, with 16 bases lying between them. Germline V gene sequence: CDR1 MDHEN, CDR2 SYDVKM. This CDR3 has 15 amino acids.

The rearrangement joins TRBV28 to TRBJ2-1; D not resolved. Germline V gives CDR1 MDHEN, CDR2 SYDVKM. Trimming shortened V by 9 bases and J by 7 bases, and 16 bases separated the two germline ends. This CDR3 comprises 13 residues. The CDR3 DNA reads TGTGCCAGTACTGGCCCCCTAAGAAATGAGCAGTTCTTC. Translated, it gives CASTGPLRNEQFF.

The chain employs TRBV6-5 and TRBJ2-4; 8 nucleotides align to TRBD2. V lost 0 bases to trimming and J lost 9 bases; unmatched junction nucleotides: 7. Germline V lookup: CDR1 MNHEY, CDR2 SVGAGI. This CDR3 has 15 amino acids. The CDR3 region has the DNA TGTGCCAGCAGTTACTCACACGGGAGGGCCGGCATTCAGTACTTC. It is translated as CASSYSHGRAGIQYF.

The chain employs TRBV11-1 and TRBJ2-1; D remains ambiguous. V lost 4 bases and J lost 1, with 11 bases in between. The CDR3 extends over 15 amino acids. CDR1 is SGHAT, CDR2 FQDESV, per germline (reference sequence). DNA for the CDR3: TGTGCCAGCAGCTCCTTACCCGGTTCCTACAATGAGCAGTTCTTC. It codes for CASSSLPGSYNEQFF.

The chain joins TRBV9 to TRBJ2-1; 7 bases fit TRBD2. This CDR3 is 15 amino acids long. The trim removed 1 base at V and 3 bases at J, leaving 4 bases unmatched. Germline V CDR1 and CDR2: SGDLS, YYNGEE. The CDR3 sequence is CASSVLAESYNEQFF. The CDR3 DNA follows: TGTGCCAGCAGCGTACTAGCGGAGAGCTACAATGAGCAGTTCTTC. The full variable domain, its missing parts supplied by reference TRBV9 and TRBJ2-1, is DSGVTQTPKHLITATGQRVTLRCSPRSGDLSVYWYQQSLDQGLQFLIQYYNGEERAKGNILERFSAQQFPDLHSELNLSSLELGDSALYFCASSVLAESYNEQFFGPGTRLTVL.

The rearrangement joins TRBV7-3 to TRBJ1-2; D remains ambiguous. This CDR3 comprises 13 residues. Trimming removed 4 bases from V and 5 bases from J, with 11 bases in between. CDR1 SGHTA and CDR2 FQGTGA come from the germline V gene. CDR3 in DNA: TGTGCCAGCAGCTCCGGGGAGGGTTATGGCTACACCTTC. This codes for CASSSGEGYGYTF.

The rearrangement uses TRBV23-1 and TRBJ2-6; 7 bases map to TRBD1. TRBV23-1 is placed among ORFs of uncertain function. CDR3 size: 19 residues. The trim removed 3 bases at V and 2 bases at J, leaving 13 bases unmatched. CDR3 nucleotides: TGCGCCAGCAGTCACCGAACGACAGGGCCGACCACTGGGGCCAACGTCCTGACTTTC. It codes for CASSHRTTGPTTGANVLTF.

As for this clone: This same CDR3 is encoded by further DNA sequences in the sample. The rearrangement links TRBV2 to TRBJ1-5; D not resolved. CDR3 length equals 12 residues. V shed 4 bases and J shed 4 bases, with 5 bases lying between them. Germline V gene sequence: CDR1 SNHLY, CDR2 FYNNEI. The CDR3 nucleotides read TGTGCCAGCAGTGCCGATAATCAGCCCCAGCATTTT. This sequence encodes CASSADNQPQHF.

V is TRBV28 and J is TRBJ2-1; the D is unclear. The CDR3 has 13 residues. Germline values: CDR1 MDHEN, CDR2 SYDVKM. V was shortened by 3 bases and J by 4 bases, with 7 bases between the two germline ends. As DNA, the CDR3 is TGTGCCAGCAGTTTCTCCCGATACAATGAGCAGTTCTTC. It translates to CASSFSRYNEQFF. Drawing the rest from reference TRBV28 and TRBJ2-1, the complete variable domain is DVKVTQSSRYLVKRTGEKVFLECVQDMDHENMFWYRQDPGLGLRLIYFSYDVKMKEKGDIPEGYSVSREKKERFSLILESASTNQTSMYLCASSFSRYNEQFFGPGTRLTVL.

This chain connects TRBV2 to TRBJ1-1, with a weak D call TRBD1 (6 bases). Trimming removed 6 bases from V and 4 bases from J, with 15 bases in between. Germline values: CDR1 SNHLY, CDR2 FYNNEI. This CDR3 spans 14 amino acids. CDR3 sequence: CASSQQGLGTEAFF. The CDR3 DNA sequence: TGTGCCAGCAGCCAACAGGGACTGGGCACTGAAGCTTTCTTT. The full variable domain, rest sourced from reference TRBV2 and TRBJ1-1, is EPEVTQTPSHQVTQMGQEVILRCVPISNHLYFYWYRQILGQKVEFLVSFYNNEISEKSEIFDDQFSVERPDGSNFTLKIRSTKLEDSAMYFCASSQQGLGTEAFFGQGTRLTVV.

This rearrangement joins TRBV7-9 to TRBJ2-6, with TRBD1 identical over 10 bases. CDR3 size: 18 residues. The V segment lost 4 bases and the J segment 0 bases; nucleotides outside the gene matches: 6. Germline loops: CDR1 SEHNR, CDR2 FQNEAQ (reference sequence). The CDR3 loop is CASSSPGTGVSGANVLTF. As DNA, the CDR3 is TGTGCCAGCAGCTCCCCCGGGACAGGGGTCTCTGGGGCCAACGTCCTGACTTTC.